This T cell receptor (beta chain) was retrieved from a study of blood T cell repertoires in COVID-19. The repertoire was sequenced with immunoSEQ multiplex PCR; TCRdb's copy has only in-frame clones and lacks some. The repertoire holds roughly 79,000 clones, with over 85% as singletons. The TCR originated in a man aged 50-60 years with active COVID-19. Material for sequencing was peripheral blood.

CDR3 region: CASGQTGGKTQYF. CDR3 nucleotides: TGTGCTAGTGGCCAGACAGGGGGCAAGACCCAGTACTTC. The chain employs TRBV12-5 and TRBJ2-5, with TRBD1 matching over 10 bases. The CDR3 contains 13 residues. With 6 bases clipped from V and 6 bases from J, the junction kept 4 bases outside the gene matches. From germline, CDR1 is LGHNT and CDR2 FRNRAP.